The TCR beta chain under discussion was sequenced for a study of blood T cell repertoires in COVID-19. CDR1 is SNHLY and CDR2 is FYNNEI in the germline V gene. V gave up 5 bases and J gave up 8 bases, with 15 bases separating them. CDR3 length: 13 residues. Per the original methods: From reference gene primer amplification, estimates of nucleated cell counts were derived. Here immunoSEQ multiplex PCR was the method, and the copy in TCRdb shows in-frame clones only, minus some. Clonal size and the V and J genes are those of that table, whereas D and trimming came from the DNA. The table records about 170,000 clones, around 85% of them present only once. This clone appeared a single time.

The TCR sequence derives from a woman aged 80 or over with COVID-19, enrolled during active disease. This chain uses TRBV2 with TRBJ2-5, with a tentative D call TRBD2 (5 bases). Specimen: peripheral blood. CDR3 DNA sequence: TGTGCCAGCAGTCGTACTGAGGGCAGCACCCAGTACTTC. Its translation is CASSRTEGSTQYF.